One sample yielded the 13 T cell receptor beta chains listed below, sequenced in a study of patients and donors after allogeneic stem cell transplantation. TCRdb re-derived calls from the RT-PCR reads in MiXCR, one entry per CDR3 protein. The sample shows about a million distinct CDR3 sequences, 18% of them seen only once. Input material: blood, either unsorted or a sorted T cell fraction (not recorded which). The receptors here all came from a human donor who was either an allogeneic HSCT recipient or a stem cell or donor lymphocyte infusion donor (not recorded which). It is not recorded whose cells these are; they may come from a transplant donor.

In its sample, this clonotype was seen a few times. This sequence joins TRBV20-1 and TRBJ2-2; a weak D match, TRBD1 (7 bases). Deletions cut 3 bases from V and 7 bases from J, with 27 bases between. The length of the CDR3 is 18 residues. Germline V lookup: CDR1 DFQATT, CDR2 SNEGSKA (reference sequence). CDR3 in DNA: TGCAGTGCTAGGGCTAGCGACTTTGCTAGGGGGCAAAGCGGGGAGCTGTTTTTT. It translates to CSARASDFARGQSGELFF.

This sequence joins TRBV20-1 and TRBJ1-5, with D possibly being TRBD1 (5 bases). V lost 4 bases, J lost 4 bases, and 14 bases lay in between. This CDR3 is 14 amino acids long. The germline V gene encodes CDR1 DFQATT and CDR2 SNEGSKA (reference sequence). CDR3: CSANPGRNNQPQHF. The CDR3 DNA sequence: TGCAGTGCTAACCCGGGACGGAATAATCAGCCCCAGCATTTT.

The rearrangement uses TRBV29-1 and TRBJ2-1, with 7 nucleotides matching TRBD1. The V gene's germline CDR1 is SQVTM and CDR2 ANQGSEA. The trim removed 6 bases at V and 6 bases at J, leaving 11 bases unmatched. This CDR3 spans 14 amino acids. CDR3 DNA: TGCAGCGTCGTCGACAGGGTACTGTTCAATGAGCAGTTCTTC. It translates to CSVVDRVLFNEQFF.

This clonotype appeared a few times. The rearrangement links TRBV4-2 to TRBJ2-2; D is perhaps TRBD1 (5 bases). V lost 1 base to trimming and J lost 0 bases, with 18 bases between them. Looked up from germline, CDR1 is LGHNA and CDR2 is YNFKEQ. CDR3 length: 19 residues. The CDR3 DNA reads TGTGCCAGCAGCCAAGTATTCATGGTGGGGCGGCCGAACACCGGGGAGCTGTTTTTT. It translates to CASSQVFMVGRPNTGELFF.

The chain couples TRBV5-6 to TRBJ2-1, with 13 bases matching TRBD2. From germline, CDR1 is SGHDT and CDR2 YYEEEE. The junction had 13 bases not matched to a gene; V was cut back by 4 bases and J by 0 bases. The CDR3 has 20 amino acids. The CDR3 nucleotides read TGTGCCAGCAGCCGAAGAAAGACTAGCGGGGGGTCCAGCTCCTACAATGAGCAGTTCTTC. This translates into CASSRRKTSGGSSSYNEQFF.

The chain links TRBV13 to TRBJ1-6; D not resolved. This CDR3 has 14 residues. Germline CDR1 is PRHDT and CDR2 is FYEKMQ (reference sequence). V was trimmed by 7 bases and J by 10 bases, leaving 17 bases between them. This CDR3 reads CASTESWLGSPLHF. Here the CDR3 DNA reads TGTGCCAGCACCGAGTCATGGTTAGGGTCACCCCTCCACTTT.

This clonotype was counted a few times. The V gene is TRBV7-9, the J gene TRBJ2-1, with TRBD2 matching 13 bases. The ends lost 5 bases at V and 7 bases at J; junction bases unmatched: 5. CDR3 length equals 15 residues. Per the germline V gene, CDR1 is SEHNR and CDR2 is FQNEAQ (reference sequence). The DNA of the CDR3 is TGTGCCAGCAGCCCAACGACTAGCGGGGGGAATGAGCAGTTCTTC. It is translated as CASSPTTSGGNEQFF.

V gene TRBV6-4 combines with J gene TRBJ1-2; TRBD1 might be the D (5 bases). Germline V gene data show CDR1 as MRHNA and CDR2 as SNTAGT. V lost 6 bases to trimming and J lost 8 bases, with 19 bases between them. This CDR3 comprises 14 residues. CDR3 sequence reads: CASSATGARGGYTF. The CDR3 coding sequence is TGTGCCAGCAGCGCCACAGGAGCACGGGGGGGCTACACCTTC.

This clonotype turned up a few times. V and J are TRBV24-1 and TRBJ2-7; weak D call: TRBD1 (6 bases). CDR1 is KGHDR, CDR2 SFDVKD, per germline. V dropped 2 bases and J dropped 1 base, with 14 bases sitting between them. The CDR3 has 16 amino acids. The CDR3 protein is CATSDSTGTDSYEQYF. The CDR3 coding sequence is TGTGCCACCAGTGATTCAACAGGGACGGATTCCTACGAGCAGTACTTC.

This clonotype was observed a handful of times. The rearrangement links TRBV6-1 to TRBJ1-5; TRBD1 is a possible D gene (5 bases). In germline, CDR1 is MNHNS, CDR2 SASEGT. V shed 5 bases and J shed 1 base, with 15 bases lying between them. This CDR3 is built from 16 residues. Here the CDR3 reads CASSLSGTKSNQPQHF. Here the CDR3 DNA reads TGTGCCAGCAGTCTCTCGGGGACCAAAAGCAATCAGCCCCAGCATTTT.

The V gene is TRBV4-1, the J gene TRBJ2-2; either TRBD1 or TRBD2 may supply D (5 bases each). Per germline, CDR1 MGHRA and CDR2 YSYEKL. The CDR3 is 15 residues long. Trimming pared 1 base from V and 3 bases from J, leaving 9 bases between. CDR3 coding DNA: TGCGCCAGCAGCCAAGGGACACTAGACACCGGGGAGCTGTTTTTT. The encoded protein is CASSQGTLDTGELFF.

There are a few counts of this clonotype. J is TRBJ1-2 and V is TRBV12-3 or TRBV12-4, with D unresolved. The V and J ends lost 6 bases and 5 bases respectively, with 13 bases between them. CDR3 length: 13 residues. The CDR3: CASRHFVGYGYTF. CDR3 sequence (DNA): TGTGCCAGCAGACACTTCGTTGGTTATGGCTACACCTTC.

The chain links TRBV7-9 to TRBJ2-4; D remains unclear. CDR1 and CDR2 (germline): SEHNR, FQNEAQ (reference sequence). With 1 base removed from V and 2 bases from J, the gap between germline ends came to 9 bases. The CDR3 consists of 15 residues. CDR3 protein: CASSLVGITKNIQYF. The DNA of the CDR3 is TGTGCCAGCAGCTTAGTCGGTATAACCAAAAACATTCAGTACTTC.